The text below deals with one TCR beta chain. These data come from a study of T cell changes during pregnancy in multiple sclerosis. TCRdb's table, derived via immunoSEQ multiplex PCR, lists solely in-frame clones and lacks some. The sample has 15,000 to 20,000 clones; about 87% are singletons. The V gene end was trimmed by 6 bases and the J gene end by 7 bases; junction bases not matched to a gene: 4. The CDR3 has 14 amino acids. Germline V lookup: CDR1 MRHNA, CDR2 SNTAGT. Sequencing used CD8+ T cells from peripheral blood mononuclear cells, obtained after pregnancy. This receptor was taken from a female donor in good health, enrolled as a control in a pregnancy study. This chain uses TRBV6-4 with TRBJ2-1; TRBD2 aligns across 12 bases. The CDR3 DNA sequence: TGTGCCAGCAGCCCTAGCGGGGGGGCAAATGAGCAGTTCTTC. Protein: CASSPSGGANEQFF.